This is a list of T cell receptor beta chains from one sample in a study of blood T cell repertoires in COVID-19. TCRdb's table, derived via immunoSEQ multiplex PCR, lists solely in-frame clones and lacks some. The sample lists 140,000 to 150,000 clones, roughly 84% occurring once. Sequencing was done on a sample of PBMCs or T cells enriched from blood (not recorded which). All receptors come from a woman in her fifties or sixties who had been exposed to COVID-19. The CDR3 runs from the conserved cysteine through the conserved F or W. Clone size is given for some rows only: seen once, a few or many times, or a class if the clone is expanded.

clone_size: -; j_call: TRBJ1-6; v_call: TRBV7-9; cdr3_aa: CASSWGGVSPLHF
clone_size: -; j_call: TRBJ1-2; v_call: TRBV28; cdr3_aa: CASSRAELGYTF
clone_size: -; j_call: TRBJ2-7; v_call: TRBV10-3; cdr3_aa: CAISDHPGGAGSYEQYF
clone_size: -; j_call: TRBJ2-4; v_call: TRBV4-3; cdr3_aa: CASSRGTSDHKNIQYF
clone_size: -; j_call: TRBJ2-7; v_call: TRBV7-9; cdr3_aa: CASSLDRVTYEQYF
clone_size: -; j_call: TRBJ1-2; v_call: TRBV9; cdr3_aa: CASSEAPNSGGGYGYTF
clone_size: -; j_call: TRBJ2-5; v_call: TRBV7-9; cdr3_aa: CASSPGGSAETQYF
clone_size: -; j_call: TRBJ2-2; v_call: TRBV5-8; cdr3_aa: CASSPRQGTGELFF
clone_size: -; j_call: TRBJ1-2; v_call: TRBV19; cdr3_aa: CASSIEGVNGYTF
clone_size: -; j_call: TRBJ1-1; v_call: TRBV7-9; cdr3_aa: CASSPTGRNTEAFF
clone_size: -; j_call: TRBJ2-1; v_call: TRBV7-9; cdr3_aa: CASSKRGLAGGWSSYNEQFF
clone_size: once; j_call: TRBJ2-3; v_call: TRBV6-5; cdr3_aa: CASALSKGAPGTQYF
clone_size: -; j_call: TRBJ1-1; v_call: TRBV27; cdr3_aa: CASEPLGGGTEAFF
clone_size: -; j_call: TRBJ1-1; v_call: TRBV7-3; cdr3_aa: CASSLEGYGERAFF
clone_size: -; j_call: TRBJ2-2; v_call: TRBV7-2; cdr3_aa: CASSEGVGTGELFF
clone_size: -; j_call: TRBJ1-1; v_call: TRBV29-1; cdr3_aa: CSVDLGVGSGAFF
clone_size: once; j_call: TRBJ1-4; v_call: TRBV4-3; cdr3_aa: CASSQVTLSEKLFF
clone_size: -; j_call: TRBJ1-2; v_call: TRBV3-1/TRBV3-2; cdr3_aa: CASSQTGTAEPSYGYTF
clone_size: -; j_call: TRBJ2-2; v_call: TRBV23-1; cdr3_aa: CASSQWVPGASGRPGELFF
clone_size: -; j_call: TRBJ2-5; v_call: TRBV2; cdr3_aa: CAIRPWGGSIGETQYF
clone_size: once; j_call: TRBJ1-2; v_call: TRBV7-2; cdr3_aa: CASSLLDRHLNYGYTF
clone_size: -; j_call: TRBJ1-5; v_call: TRBV5-1; cdr3_aa: CASRTGTGPQWPQHF
clone_size: -; j_call: TRBJ1-2; v_call: TRBV7-2; cdr3_aa: CASSPRQGQGYWGYTF
clone_size: -; j_call: TRBJ2-1; v_call: TRBV19; cdr3_aa: CASSVSGGLNNEQFF
clone_size: -; j_call: TRBJ1-2; v_call: TRBV5-6; cdr3_aa: CASSTGGGYGYTF
clone_size: -; j_call: TRBJ1-1; v_call: TRBV6-5; cdr3_aa: CASSYSQGNMNTEAFF
clone_size: -; j_call: TRBJ2-3; v_call: TRBV11-2; cdr3_aa: CASSLEARTDTQYF